Listed here are 30 T cell receptor beta chains from one sample, sequenced in a study of blood T cell repertoires in COVID-19 (dated by TCRdb to 2020 to 2022). Library generation was performed with the immunoSEQ multiplex PCR assay. TCRdb stores this immuneACCESS table with in-frame sequences only. Part of the clones is absent; in the studies checked, under half of the shortfall reflects unresolved V genes, and no reason is known for the rest. The sample includes around 290,000 clones, with roughly nine tenths observed a single time. Of the sample, about 2% falls within the top ten clones. Sequenced: peripheral blood. The receptors derive from a woman under 40 with COVID-19, enrolled during active disease.

The chain is built from TRBV10-3 and TRBJ1-5, with D perhaps matching TRBD1 (5 bases). Germline CDR1 reads ENHRY; CDR2 reads SYGVKD. The CDR3 consists of 15 residues. With 2 bases removed from V and 6 bases from J, the gap between germline ends came to 14 bases. The CDR3 nucleotides read TGTGCCATCAGTGAGAACGGGGGGTCGGGTCAGCCCCAGCATTTT. It codes for CAISENGGSGQPQHF.

This clone was counted between two and nine times. The V call is TRBV4-1, the J call TRBJ2-1; 8 bases agree with TRBD2. The V gene's germline CDR1 is MGHRA and CDR2 YSYEKL. The ends lost 4 bases at V and 0 bases at J; junction bases unmatched: 5. This CDR3 is built from 16 residues. The CDR3 DNA reads TGCGCCAGCAGCCGTGTAGCGGGAAGCTCCTACAATGAGCAGTTCTTC. Translation gives CASSRVAGSSYNEQFF.

V gene TRBV6-1 combines with J gene TRBJ1-1; TRBD1 might be the D (5 bases). The CDR3 length is 14 residues. Germline assignment: CDR1 MNHNS and CDR2 SASEGT. Trimming shortened V by 3 bases and J by 3 bases, and 11 bases separated the two germline ends. CDR3 loop: CASSDLLRDTEAFF. The CDR3 region has the DNA TGTGCCAGCAGTGATTTACTCAGGGACACTGAAGCTTTCTTT.

This clone was recorded only once. This sequence joins TRBV5-4 and TRBJ2-7, with 7 bases matching TRBD1. With 4 bases clipped from V and 2 bases from J, the junction kept 6 bases outside the gene matches. The CDR3 totals 14 residues. CDR1 is SGHNT and CDR2 is YYREEE in the germline V gene (reference sequence). The CDR3 DNA sequence: TGTGCCAGCAGCCTACCGGGACAGACCTACGAGCAGTACTTC. This gives the protein CASSLPGQTYEQYF.

This clone showed up just a few times. The rearrangement uses TRBV6-5 and TRBJ2-7; 7 nucleotides agree with TRBD1. The V and J ends lost 6 bases and 7 bases, in that order; junction bases with no gene match: 3. Germline V gives CDR1 MNHEY, CDR2 SVGAGI. There are 11 residues in the CDR3. CDR3 residues: CASSRGQEQYF. Here the CDR3 DNA reads TGTGCCAGCAGCCGGGGACAGGAGCAGTACTTC.

The chain joins TRBV18 to TRBJ1-3; D possibly corresponds to TRBD1 (5 bases). V shed 4 bases and J shed 0 bases, with 16 bases lying between them. Germline V gene sequence: CDR1 KGHSH, CDR2 LQKENI. The CDR3 is made up of 17 amino acids. CDR3 sequence: CASSLGSNRNSGNTIYF. In DNA form, the CDR3 reads TGTGCCAGCTCACTCGGGTCAAACAGGAACTCTGGAAACACCATATATTTT.

The chain joins TRBV11-3 to TRBJ2-2; 10 nucleotides align to TRBD2. Trimming took 5 bases from V and 6 from J; bases not matched to a gene: 12. The CDR3 consists of 17 residues. Germline CDR1 is SGHNT and CDR2 is YENEEA. CDR3 DNA sequence: TGTGCCAGCAGCCGGGACTCTAGCGGGAGTTTTGCCGGGGAGCTGTTTTTT. Encoded protein: CASSRDSSGSFAGELFF.

The chain joins TRBV7-2 to TRBJ1-2; no reliable D call. The V and J ends lost 1 base and 4 bases respectively, with 10 bases between them. The CDR3 is made up of 14 amino acids. The V gene's germline CDR1 is SGHTA and CDR2 FQGNSA. The CDR3 DNA follows: TGTGCCAGCAGCTTAGATCCAAGCATCTATGGCTACACCTTC. Amino acids: CASSLDPSIYGYTF.

V is TRBV5-1 and J is TRBJ1-1; a weak D match, TRBD1 (5 bases). The V gene lost 4 bases and the J gene lost 11 bases, with 21 bases spanning the gap. The V gene's germline CDR1 is SGHRS and CDR2 YFSETQ. This CDR3 spans 14 amino acids. CDR3 in amino acids: CASSPWAQATGAFF. The CDR3 DNA follows: TGCGCCAGCAGCCCCTGGGCACAGGCGACTGGGGCTTTCTTT.

The CDR3: CASSSTGSGANVLTF. The DNA of the CDR3 is TGTGCCAGCAGCTCTACAGGGTCTGGGGCCAACGTCCTGACTTTC. This sequence joins TRBV5-4 and TRBJ2-6; D may be TRBD1 (6 bases). The CDR3 is made up of 15 amino acids. The germline gives CDR1 SGHNT, CDR2 YYREEE (reference sequence). Trimming took off 3 bases at V and 1 base at J, with 8 bases between the two ends.

The chain employs TRBV2 and TRBJ1-1, with 8 bases identical to TRBD1. CDR3 length: 13 amino acids. Germline assignment: CDR1 SNHLY and CDR2 FYNNEI. The V and J ends lost 4 bases and 3 bases, in that order; junction bases with no gene match: 1. Written as DNA, the CDR3 is TGTGCCAGCAGTGGGACAGGGCACACTGAAGCTTTCTTT. Translated, it gives CASSGTGHTEAFF.

Details on this clone: The sample has other DNA sequences that encode this CDR3 too. This chain connects TRBV7-9 to TRBJ2-7; 8 bases line up with TRBD1. Germline trimming cut 6 bases from V and 5 bases from J; bases unmatched to any gene: 3. The CDR3 runs to 12 residues. CDR1 and CDR2 from the germline V gene are SEHNR and FQNEAQ (reference sequence). The CDR3 DNA reads TGTGCCAGCAGTCCGGACAGGGACGAGCAGTACTTC. Amino acid sequence: CASSPDRDEQYF.

The chain combines TRBV3-1 (or the pseudogene TRBV3-2) with TRBJ1-2; 10 bases fit TRBD1. The CDR3 length is 14 residues. Trimming took 4 bases from V and 6 from J; bases not matched to a gene: 5. Germline values: CDR1 LGHDT, CDR2 YNNKEL (reference sequence). In DNA form, the CDR3 reads TGTGCCAGCAGCCGGAGCGGGACAGGGGATGGCTACACCTTC. The encoded protein is CASSRSGTGDGYTF.

The chain is built from TRBV18 and TRBJ2-7; maybe TRBD2 (6 bases). CDR1 and CDR2 from the germline V gene are KGHSH and LQKENI. The CDR3 consists of 17 residues. V was cut by 0 bases and J by 6 bases, with 21 bases left in between. The CDR3 spells CASSPPNSRAGRGEQYF. Here the CDR3 DNA reads TGTGCCAGCTCACCACCAAATAGTAGGGCCGGGAGAGGCGAGCAGTACTTC.

This chain uses TRBV5-4 with TRBJ2-1, with TRBD1 as a possible D gene (6 bases). The germline V gene encodes CDR1 SGHNT and CDR2 YYREEE (reference sequence). The CDR3 spans 12 residues. The ends were cut back, 0 bases at V and 8 bases at J, with 6 bases in the middle. CDR3 sequence: CASSLGGHEQFF. Here the CDR3 DNA reads TGTGCCAGCAGCTTGGGGGGGCATGAGCAGTTCTTC.

The rearrangement uses TRBV7-3 and TRBJ1-1; a possible D gene is TRBD1 (6 bases). Germline values: CDR1 SGHTA, CDR2 FQGTGA. The CDR3 is made up of 15 amino acids. Deletions cut 5 bases from V and 3 bases from J, with 16 bases between. The CDR3 nucleotides are TGTGCCAGCAGCCCTCCTAGGGGGGGAGACACTGAAGCTTTCTTT. It encodes CASSPPRGGDTEAFF.

The chain employs TRBV27 and TRBJ2-7; 8 bases are shared with TRBD1. The J segment lost 4 bases and the V segment lost 6 bases, leaving 11 bases of the junction unmatched. In germline, CDR1 is MNHEY, CDR2 SMNVEV (reference sequence). The CDR3 totals 15 residues. CDR3: CASSPGGRGRYEQYF. DNA for the CDR3: TGTGCCAGCAGCCCCGGGGGCAGGGGGCGGTACGAGCAGTACTTC.

The chain is built from TRBV7-2 and TRBJ2-3; D is ambiguous. This CDR3 has 12 amino acids. Germline CDR1 is SGHTA and CDR2 is FQGNSA. The V and J ends lost 1 base and 9 bases respectively, with 8 bases between them. The CDR3 is CASSLVLQTQYF. CDR3 in DNA: TGTGCCAGCAGCTTAGTATTACAAACGCAGTATTTT.

V is TRBV15 and J is TRBJ1-1; 9 nucleotides agree with TRBD1. Germline CDR1 reads LNHNV; CDR2 reads YYDKDF (reference sequence). Trimming cost V 1 base and J 1 base; bases outside gene matches: 13. The CDR3 runs 19 residues. Here the CDR3 reads CATSRGRSRPGQGNTEAFF. For the CDR3, the DNA is TGTGCCACCAGCAGAGGCCGAAGCCGACCGGGACAGGGGAACACTGAAGCTTTCTTT.

The rearrangement joins TRBV7-2 to TRBJ1-2; D uncertain. This CDR3 is built from 14 residues. CDR1 is SGHTA, CDR2 FQGNSA, per germline. Trimming removed 4 bases from V and 1 base from J, with 10 bases in between. The CDR3 reads CASSSRVINYGYTF. The CDR3 nucleotides are TGTGCCAGCAGCTCCCGGGTTATTAACTATGGCTACACCTTC.

This chain joins TRBV15 and TRBJ2-3; D possibly corresponds to TRBD2 (5 bases). Trimming took 0 bases from V and 6 from J, leaving 13 bases between them. Per the germline V gene, CDR1 is LNHNV and CDR2 is YYDKDF (reference sequence). The CDR3 is 15 residues long. The CDR3 loop reads CATSRDGSVDDTQYF. DNA for the CDR3: TGTGCCACCAGCAGAGATGGGAGTGTGGACGATACGCAGTATTTT.

The chain recombines TRBV30 with TRBJ1-4, with a tentative D call TRBD1 (6 bases). The CDR3 length is 15 residues. V dropped 1 base and J dropped 8 bases, with 17 bases sitting between them. Germline loops: CDR1 GTSNPN, CDR2 SVGIG (reference sequence). CDR3 protein: CAWSGNWGREEKLFF. The DNA for the CDR3 is TGTGCCTGGAGTGGGAACTGGGGGCGGGAGGAAAAACTGTTTTTT.

This clone was observed once. The chain uses TRBV6-1 and TRBJ2-1; tentative D call: TRBD2 (6 bases). V shed 2 bases and J shed 4 bases, with 21 bases lying between them. Germline CDR1 and CDR2: MNHNS and SASEGT. The CDR3 has 18 amino acids. CDR3 nucleotides: TGTGCCAGCAGTGAATCGGGGGTTCTGGGAAGCTCTTACAATGAGCAGTTCTTC. It specifies CASSESGVLGSSYNEQFF.

The V gene is TRBV5-6, the J gene TRBJ1-2; no definite D call. The CDR3 is 13 amino acids. V shed 1 base and J shed 0 bases, with 4 bases lying between them. Germline V gene data show CDR1 as SGHDT and CDR2 as YYEEEE. For the CDR3, the DNA is TGTGCCAGCAGCTTGCAGGCTAACTATGGCTACACCTTC. Amino acid sequence: CASSLQANYGYTF. The complete variable domain, with remaining parts taken from reference TRBV5-6 and TRBJ1-2, reads DAGVTQSPTHLIKTRGQQVTLRCSPKSGHDTVSWYQQALGQGPQFIFQYYEEEERQRGNFPDRFSGHQFPNYSSELNVNALLLGDSALYLCASSLQANYGYTFGSGTRLTVV.

The chain uses TRBV4-2 and TRBJ2-3, with 13 positions matching TRBD2. This CDR3 is 20 amino acids long. Germline assignment: CDR1 LGHNA and CDR2 YNFKEQ. V shed 1 base and J 1 base; nucleotides not matched to a gene: 11. The CDR3: CASSQVGGTSGMWGTDTQYF. Written as DNA, the CDR3 is TGTGCCAGCAGCCAAGTAGGAGGGACTAGCGGGATGTGGGGCACAGATACGCAGTATTTT.

The chain employs TRBV7-9 and TRBJ2-4, with 7 bases that match TRBD1. With V trimmed by 0 bases and J by 4 bases, 3 bases remained unmatched. CDR3 length: 15 amino acids. From germline, CDR1 is SEHNR and CDR2 FQNEAQ (reference sequence). The CDR3 DNA follows: TGTGCCAGCAGCTTAGCAGGGACAGAAAAAAACATTCAGTACTTC. Protein sequence: CASSLAGTEKNIQYF.

The gene calls are TRBV19 and TRBJ1-1, with 11 bases aligning to TRBD1. Germline lookup yields CDR1 LNHDA and CDR2 SQIVND (reference sequence). The junction had 3 bases not matched to a gene; V was cut back by 1 base and J by 5 bases. The CDR3 is 15 residues long. Here the CDR3 reads CASSIGDRGNTEAFF. The CDR3 DNA reads TGTGCCAGTAGTATAGGGGACAGGGGGAATACTGAAGCTTTCTTT.

The rearrangement links TRBV18 to TRBJ1-1; no reliable D call. With 2 bases removed from V and 0 bases from J, the gap between germline ends came to 7 bases. The CDR3 totals 14 residues. Germline V gene sequence: CDR1 KGHSH, CDR2 LQKENI. CDR3 loop: CASSPEVMNTEAFF. DNA for the CDR3: TGTGCCAGCTCACCAGAGGTGATGAACACTGAAGCTTTCTTT.

J is TRBJ1-2 and V is TRBV27, with a weak D call TRBD1 (5 bases). Germline V gene data show CDR1 as MNHEY and CDR2 as SMNVEV (reference sequence). The CDR3 is 13 amino acids. Deletions cut 3 bases from V and 3 bases from J, with 8 bases between. The CDR3 sequence: CASSLQGYYGYTF. The CDR3 DNA follows: TGTGCCAGCAGTTTGCAGGGCTACTATGGCTACACCTTC.

The chain uses TRBV20-1 and TRBJ1-2; 8 nucleotides agree with TRBD1. Trimming at V came to 6 bases and at J to 3 bases, leaving 18 bases not matched to a gene. This CDR3 region has 17 residues. Germline lookup yields CDR1 DFQATT and CDR2 SNEGSKA (reference sequence). CDR3 coding DNA: TGCAGTGCAAGTGAGAACTCCCCGGGACAGGTCTACTATGGCTACACCTTC. It specifies CSASENSPGQVYYGYTF.